Shown below are 18 T cell receptor beta chains from a single sample sequenced in a study of T-cell reconstitution after alpha-beta-depleted transplantation in children. Unique molecular identifiers were incorporated during preparation of the TCRbeta library. TCRdb reprocessed the PCR reads with MiXCR, giving one entry per CDR3 protein. The repertoire holds more than 400,000 distinct CDR3 sequences, 11% seen once, with about 15% in the top ten. Here the sequenced sample was PBMCs, mostly from graft donor cells, taken 180 days after TCRalphabeta/CD19-depleted stem cell transplant. These receptors were collected from a female patient aged 2 to 10 who had a stem cell transplant for aplastic anemia, so the T cells may come from the graft donor.

This clonotype occurred a few times. J is TRBJ2-3 and V is TRBV13, with 11 bases fitting TRBD2. J was trimmed by 1 base and V by 5 bases; bases with no gene match: 5. The CDR3 is made up of 16 amino acids. Germline V gives CDR1 PRHDT, CDR2 FYEKMQ (reference sequence). CDR3 DNA: TGTGCCAGCAGCACCGGGACTAGCGGTCGCACAGATACGCAGTATTTT. As protein: CASSTGTSGRTDTQYF.

V is TRBV20-1 and J is TRBJ2-1; TRBD2 aligns across 12 bases. Germline trimming cut 4 bases from V and 2 bases from J; bases unmatched to any gene: 0. CDR1 DFQATT and CDR2 SNEGSKA come from the germline V gene (reference sequence). The CDR3 is made up of 14 amino acids. CDR3 sequence: CSATSGRAYNEQFF. Here the CDR3 DNA reads TGCAGTGCTACTAGCGGGAGGGCCTACAATGAGCAGTTCTTC.

A word on this clonotype: Germline and junction disagree at one end, which may indicate a read error. The chain couples TRBV20-1 to TRBJ1-5; no clear D gene. Germline V gives CDR1 DFQATT, CDR2 SNEGSKA (reference sequence). CDR3 length equals 14 residues. This chain's CDR3 is CSARGRVSNQPEHF. In DNA, the CDR3 is TGCAGTGCTAGGGGCAGAGTTAGCAATCAGCCCGAGCATTTT.

This clonotype was seen a handful of times. CDR3 sequence: CASSKRLAYEQFF. CDR3 DNA sequence: TGTGCCAGCAGTAAACGACTAGCTTATGAGCAGTTCTTC. The chain is built from TRBV28 and TRBJ2-1; TRBD2 aligns across 7 bases. Germline CDR1 and CDR2: MDHEN and SYDVKM. The CDR3 is made up of 13 amino acids. The trim removed 5 bases at V and 8 bases at J, leaving 6 bases unmatched.

The chain has TRBV18 and TRBJ2-2; TRBD1 might be the D (5 bases). The CDR3 loop spans 15 amino acids. The germline CDR1 and CDR2 sequences are KGHSH and LQKENI. Trimming pared 1 base from V and 3 bases from J, leaving 9 bases between. The CDR3 DNA follows: TGTGCCAGCTCACCACTAGGGGTCTACACCGGGGAGCTGTTTTTT. Amino acid sequence: CASSPLGVYTGELFF.

This clonotype was seen more than once but under ten times. This chain links TRBV9 with TRBJ2-7, with D uncertain. Germline CDR1 reads SGDLS; CDR2 reads YYNGEE. The germline V and J ends were trimmed by 4 bases and 3 bases, with 17 bases remaining between them. There are 15 residues in the CDR3. CDR3 loop: CASSHVTWNIYEQYF. CDR3 sequence (DNA): TGTGCCAGCAGCCACGTGACATGGAACATCTACGAGCAGTACTTC.

This clonotype was observed a handful of times. The genes are TRBV4-2 and TRBJ2-5; 8 bases are a match to TRBD1. The CDR3 has 16 amino acids. The germline V gene has CDR1 LGHNA and CDR2 YNFKEQ. Trimming at V came to 0 bases and at J to 7 bases, leaving 10 bases not matched to a gene. The CDR3 spells CASSQDLDSGGRTQYF. For the CDR3, the DNA is TGTGCCAGCAGCCAAGATCTAGATTCAGGGGGCAGGACCCAGTACTTC.

Many counts were recorded for this clonotype. The genes are TRBV7-7 and TRBJ2-5, with 8 bases fitting TRBD2. Germline CDR1 is SSHAT and CDR2 is FNYEAQ (reference sequence). With 2 bases clipped from V and 4 bases from J, the junction kept 9 bases outside the gene matches. The CDR3 spans 16 residues. The chain's CDR3 is CASSLSSGIGGETQYF. CDR3 nucleotide sequence: TGTGCCAGCAGCTTAAGTAGCGGGATAGGGGGAGAGACCCAGTACTTC.

The table lists this clonotype with a few counts. This sequence joins TRBV7-6 and TRBJ1-2; D is perhaps TRBD1 (5 bases). The CDR3 sequence is 15 residues long. Per germline, CDR1 SGHVS and CDR2 FNYEAQ. V was cut by 5 bases and J by 4 bases, with 17 bases left in between. Written as DNA, the CDR3 is TGTGCCAGCAGCCCCACCGCGGGGCAGAGCTATGGCTACACCTTC. The encoded protein is CASSPTAGQSYGYTF.

This clonotype has a handful of counts. This chain connects TRBV4-3 to TRBJ1-2; 11 bases map to TRBD1. Germline lookup yields CDR1 LGHNA and CDR2 YSLEER. The J segment lost 8 bases and the V segment lost 6 bases, leaving 11 bases of the junction unmatched. This CDR3 is built from 15 residues. The CDR3 reads CASRGARTGGDGYTF. The CDR3 DNA sequence: TGCGCCAGCAGGGGTGCAAGGACAGGGGGCGACGGCTACACCTTC.

This clonotype was observed a few times. The gene calls are TRBV20-1 and TRBJ2-5; the D is unclear. The germline gives CDR1 DFQATT, CDR2 SNEGSKA (reference sequence). V gave up 3 bases and J gave up 2 bases, with 13 bases separating them. The CDR3 consists of 14 residues. The CDR3 region is CSARGIGFQETQYF. The CDR3 region has the DNA TGCAGTGCTAGGGGAATAGGGTTTCAAGAGACCCAGTACTTC.

This clonotype has just a few counts. The chain carries TRBV7-9 and TRBJ2-7, with D tentatively TRBD2 (5 bases). The CDR3 loop spans 15 amino acids. V was pared by 5 bases and J by 2 bases, with 16 bases between. CDR1 is SEHNR and CDR2 is FQNEAQ in the germline V gene (reference sequence). In nucleotides, the CDR3 is TGTGCCAGCAGCGATTCCCCGGGGAGTGCCTACGAGCAGTACGTC. This encodes CASSDSPGSAYEQYV.

The V call is TRBV6-2 or TRBV6-3, the J call TRBJ2-5; D unresolved. V lost 7 bases and J 0 bases, leaving 21 bases between the germline ends. Looked up from germline, CDR1 is MNHEY and CDR2 is SVGEGT. The CDR3 has 17 residues. The CDR3 bases are TGTGCCAGCACTCCCCGGGCCGCCCGACGGTACCAAGAGACCCAGTACTTC. It codes for CASTPRAARRYQETQYF.

The CDR3 bases are TGTGCCAGCAGGGAGGGACAGGGGAACACAGATACGCAGTATTTT. Protein product: CASREGQGNTDTQYF. The V gene is TRBV6-1, the J gene TRBJ2-3, with 10 bases aligning to TRBD1. The CDR3 extends over 15 amino acids. The germline gives CDR1 MNHNS, CDR2 SASEGT. V trimming: 6 bases; J trimming: 2 bases; junction bases outside the gene matches: 5.

In this sample, this clonotype turned up a few times. This chain joins TRBV19 and TRBJ1-1; D unclear. Germline-derived CDR1 and CDR2 are LNHDA and SQIVND (reference sequence). This CDR3 region has 13 residues. V was pared by 8 bases and J by 5 bases, with 15 bases between. CDR3 sequence (DNA): TGTGCCAGTGGGATCAGGAGTCGGACTGAAGCTTTCTTT. It codes for CASGIRSRTEAFF.

This clonotype occurred many times. The chain carries TRBV20-1 and TRBJ2-5; 7 positions match TRBD1. The V segment lost 3 bases and the J segment 2 bases; nucleotides outside the gene matches: 3. The CDR3 has 13 residues. CDR1 DFQATT and CDR2 SNEGSKA come from the germline V gene (reference sequence). The CDR3 DNA sequence: TGCAGTGCTAGCGCCAGGGGGCAAGAGACCCAGTACTTC. Amino acid sequence: CSASARGQETQYF.

In its sample, this clonotype was seen once. The chain carries TRBV29-1 and TRBJ1-1; D perhaps matches TRBD1 (5 bases). Germline V CDR1 and CDR2: SQVTM, ANQGSEA. V lost 8 bases and J lost 5, with 24 bases in between. CDR3 size: 15 residues. This CDR3 is CSPRYYGRGETEAFF. The CDR3 nucleotides read TGCAGCCCCCGATACTATGGAAGGGGAGAGACTGAAGCTTTCTTT.

In this sample, this clonotype turned up a few times. The CDR3 nucleotides read TGTGCTAGTGGTTTTAGGCGGCCCCCTATCAATGAGCAGTTCTTC. It encodes CASGFRRPPINEQFF. The chain uses TRBV12-5 and TRBJ2-1; D is ambiguous. With 3 bases removed from V and 6 bases from J, the gap between germline ends came to 15 bases. CDR1 LGHNT and CDR2 FRNRAP come from the germline V gene. The CDR3 covers 15 residues.